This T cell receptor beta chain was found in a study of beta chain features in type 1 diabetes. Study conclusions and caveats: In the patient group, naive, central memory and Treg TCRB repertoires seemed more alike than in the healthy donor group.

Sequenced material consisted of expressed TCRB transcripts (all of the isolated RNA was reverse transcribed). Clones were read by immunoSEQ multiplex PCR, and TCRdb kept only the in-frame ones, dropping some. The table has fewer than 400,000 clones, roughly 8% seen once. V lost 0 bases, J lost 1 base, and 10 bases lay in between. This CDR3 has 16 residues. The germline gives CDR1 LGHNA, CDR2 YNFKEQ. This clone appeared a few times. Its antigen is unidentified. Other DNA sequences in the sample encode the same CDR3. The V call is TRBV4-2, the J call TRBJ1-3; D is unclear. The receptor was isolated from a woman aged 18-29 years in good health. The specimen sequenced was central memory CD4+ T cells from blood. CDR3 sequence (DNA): TGTGCCAGCAGCCAAGATCGATCCCGGTCTGGAAACACCATATATTTT. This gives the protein CASSQDRSRSGNTIYF.